These 29 T cell receptor beta chains share one sample of origin, sequenced in a study of regulatory T cells in long-lasting Graves disease (dated by TCRdb to 2020 to 2022). This sample's time point label indicates: newly diagnosed GD, antithyroid drugs for less than 3 months. For both TCR sequencing and RNA sequencing, RNA was extracted from PBMCs in TRIzol. The receptor library was made with multiplex PCR. Instrument used: Illumina HiSeq 4000. TCR beta libraries were built with iRepertoire HTBI primers and Arm-PCR amplification of CDR3 regions. TCRdb reprocessed the public reads (quality trimming at Q25 with fastp, clone calling with MiXCR) and kept in-frame beta chains. Each CDR3 protein gets just one entry, which takes the most common genes and DNA from the rows behind it. Recorded for this sample are 350,000 to 500,000 distinct CDR3 sequences; over 15% of them occurred a single time. The ten largest clones add up to around 10% of the sample.

These data were also filed under a second study, of T cells in Graves' hyperthyroidism and ophthalmopathy.

Sequencing was performed on peripheral blood mononuclear cells (PBMCs), taken at new diagnosis, from a patient treated with antithyroid drugs. The receptors come from a woman in her 30s with Graves disease. Donor details come from another sample of the same person, matched by shared clones.

This clonotype showed up just a few times. A much larger clone differs by one base, so this may be a read error. This chain uses TRBV3-1 with TRBJ2-1; 7 nucleotides match TRBD2. The V gene end was trimmed by 4 bases and the J gene end by 5 bases; junction bases not matched to a gene: 11. CDR1 and CDR2 (germline): LGHDT, YNNKEL (reference sequence). The CDR3 is 16 amino acids. The CDR3 loop reads CASSPPGTTHHNEQFF. CDR3 nucleotide sequence: TGTGCCAGCAGCCCCCCCGGGACTACACACCACAATGAGCAGTTCTTC.

V gene TRBV7-3 combines with J gene TRBJ2-3; possibly TRBD2 for D (5 bases). Trimming stripped 3 bases from V and 0 bases from J, with 10 bases between. The CDR3 is 15 residues long. In germline, CDR1 is SGHTA, CDR2 FQGTGA. CDR3 sequence reads: CASSFEGGSTDTQYF. The CDR3 DNA reads TGTGCCAGCAGCTTCGAGGGTGGGAGCACAGATACGCAGTATTTT. The variable domain in full, completed from reference TRBV7-3 and TRBJ2-3, reads GAGVSQTPSNKVTEKGKYVELRCDPISGHTALYWYRQSLGQGPEFLIYFQGTGAADDSGLPNDRFFAVRPEGSVSTLKIQRTERGDSAVYLCASSFEGGSTDTQYFGPGTRLTVL.

V gene TRBV7-9 combines with J gene TRBJ1-4; D is unresolved. This CDR3 is built from 14 residues. CDR1 and CDR2 from the germline V gene are SEHNR and FQNEAQ (reference sequence). V gave up 0 bases and J gave up 5 bases, with 7 bases separating them. The CDR3 nucleotides read TGTGCCAGCAGCTTAGCGGCGCAAAATGAAAAACTGTTTTTT. Translated, it gives CASSLAAQNEKLFF. Variable domain in full (rest from reference TRBV7-9 and TRBJ1-4): DTGVSQNPRHKITKRGQNVTFRCDPISEHNRLYWYRQTLGQGPEFLTYFQNEAQLEKSRLLSDRFSAERPKGSFSTLEIQRTEQGDSAMYLCASSLAAQNEKLFFGSGTQLSVL.

This clonotype was seen many times. This chain connects TRBV7-9 to TRBJ2-7, with D tentatively TRBD2 (5 bases). V was trimmed by 4 bases and J by 5 bases, leaving 9 bases between them. Germline V CDR1 and CDR2: SEHNR, FQNEAQ (reference sequence). The CDR3 runs 12 residues. For the CDR3, the DNA is TGTGCCAGCAGCTCCCTAGCTCACGAGCAGTACTTC. Translating it yields CASSSLAHEQYF.

This chain links TRBV6-1 with TRBJ1-1, with D perhaps matching TRBD1 (6 bases). Germline CDR1 and CDR2: MNHNS and SASEGT. V was shortened by 9 bases and J by 4 bases, with 21 bases between the two germline ends. CDR3 length: 15 amino acids. This CDR3 is CASTIQGNLGTEAFF. DNA of the CDR3: TGTGCCAGTACTATACAGGGAAACCTTGGCACTGAAGCTTTCTTT.

This clonotype was recorded at least ten times. CDR3 coding DNA: TGTGCCAGCAGAGTCGGACAGGGGGTAAACATTCAGTACTTC. Amino acid sequence: CASRVGQGVNIQYF. The chain joins TRBV28 to TRBJ2-4; 10 bases line up with TRBD1. The junction had 5 bases not matched to a gene; V was cut back by 6 bases and J by 6 bases. The length of the CDR3 is 14 residues. Per the germline V gene, CDR1 is MDHEN and CDR2 is SYDVKM.

This chain uses TRBV24-1 with TRBJ2-1, with 7 bases fitting TRBD1. V was pared by 6 bases and J by 2 bases, with 6 bases of the junction left unmatched. This CDR3 is built from 15 residues. Germline V gene data show CDR1 as KGHDR and CDR2 as SFDVKD. CDR3 nucleotide sequence: TGTGCCACCAGTAACCCCGGGACAGCCTACAATGAGCAGTTCTTC. It is translated as CATSNPGTAYNEQFF.

This clonotype was recorded at least ten times. The chain has TRBV30 and TRBJ2-3; 7 bases line up with TRBD1. J gave up 2 bases and V 5 bases, and 7 bases lay outside the gene matches. The germline V gene encodes CDR1 GTSNPN and CDR2 SVGIG (reference sequence). The CDR3 length is 14 residues. The CDR3 nucleotides read TGTGCCTGGTATCTACAGGGGATCACAGATACGCAGTATTTT. Translating gives CAWYLQGITDTQYF.

By its share, this clonotype is medium-sized. The chain employs TRBV20-1 and TRBJ2-3; 8 positions match TRBD1. Germline CDR1 is DFQATT and CDR2 is SNEGSKA (reference sequence). CDR3 size: 14 residues. V was clipped by 6 bases and J by 2 bases; unmatched bases: 7. CDR3 sequence: CSALDRVSTDTQYF. The CDR3 DNA follows: TGCAGTGCCTTGGACAGGGTCTCCACAGATACGCAGTATTTT.

A word on this clonotype: Being one base from a much bigger clone, this may be a read error. The chain couples TRBV20-1 to TRBJ2-1; possibly TRBD1 or TRBD2 for D (5 bases each). V was shortened by 0 bases and J by 10 bases, with 19 bases between the two germline ends. Per the germline V gene, CDR1 is DFQATT and CDR2 is SNEGSKA (reference sequence). CDR3 length equals 15 residues. The CDR3 region has the DNA TGCAGTGCTAGAGATTTTCGGGACGAAGGCTACGAGCAGTTCTTC. It encodes CSARDFRDEGYEQFF.

This clonotype was detected a few times. V is TRBV19 and J is TRBJ1-5; TRBD1 matches 7 bases. Per the germline V gene, CDR1 is LNHDA and CDR2 is SQIVND (reference sequence). There are 16 residues in the CDR3. Trimming removed 3 bases from V and 5 bases from J; junction bases left unmatched: 10. The CDR3 DNA follows: TGTGCCAGTAGTATTCGGCGGACAGGAGGGGATCAGCCCCAGCATTTT. This sequence encodes CASSIRRTGGDQPQHF. The entire variable domain, with the rest obtained from reference TRBV19 and TRBJ1-5, is as follows: DGGITQSPKYLFRKEGQNVTLSCEQNLNHDAMYWYRQDPGQGLRLIYYSQIVNDFQKGDIAEGYSVSREKKESFPLTVTSAQKNPTAFYLCASSIRRTGGDQPQHFGDGTRLSIL.

This clonotype has just a few counts. The V gene is TRBV9, the J gene TRBJ1-6; D not resolved. Trimming removed 0 bases from V and 7 bases from J, with 5 bases in between. This CDR3 comprises 13 residues. The germline CDR1 and CDR2 sequences are SGDLS and YYNGEE. CDR3 sequence: CASSVGDNSPLHF. CDR3 sequence (DNA): TGTGCCAGCAGCGTAGGCGACAATTCACCCCTCCACTTT.

In DNA, the CDR3 is TGCAGTGCTCCCCCCCCGACAGGGTCTAACTACGAGCAGTACTTC. Translation gives CSAPPPTGSNYEQYF. The genes are TRBV20-1 and TRBJ2-7; TRBD1 matches at 7 bases. The V gene's germline CDR1 is DFQATT and CDR2 SNEGSKA (reference sequence). This CDR3 has 15 amino acids. Trimming at V came to 5 bases and at J to 3 bases, leaving 13 bases not matched to a gene.

Ten or more counts support this clonotype. CDR3 amino acids: CASSEGTSGSRTDTQYF. CDR3 bases: TGCGCCAGCAGTGAGGGGACTAGCGGGTCTCGCACAGATACGCAGTATTTT. The chain uses TRBV10-1 and TRBJ2-3; 12 nucleotides match TRBD2. Germline V gives CDR1 WNHNN, CDR2 SYGVQD (reference sequence). The CDR3 has 17 residues. Germline trimming cut 2 bases from V and 1 base from J; bases unmatched to any gene: 4.

A note on this clonotype: This likely comes from a read error, as the CDR3 has no conserved phenylalanine or tryptophan at its end. The genes are TRBV24-1 and TRBJ2-7; D is unclear. Trimming cost V 3 bases and J 7 bases, with 15 bases left between them. CDR1 and CDR2 (germline): KGHDR, SFDVKD. The length of the CDR3 is 14 residues. CDR3 nucleotides: TGTGCCACCAGTGATCGCGACGGTACCCAAGAGCAGTACATC. This translates into CATSDRDGTQEQYI.

There are many counts of this clonotype. This chain's CDR3 is CSVENSDGRGGANVLTF. The CDR3 DNA is TGCAGCGTTGAAAATTCGGACGGGCGCGGTGGGGCCAACGTCCTGACTTTC. The V call is TRBV29-1, the J call TRBJ2-6; D not certain. The CDR3 has 17 amino acids. The V gene lost 2 bases and the J gene lost 3 bases, with 17 bases spanning the gap. Looked up from germline, CDR1 is SQVTM and CDR2 is ANQGSEA.

At least ten counts were recorded for this clonotype. CDR3 sequence: CASSATGQNQPQHF. The CDR3 DNA is TGTGCCAGCAGTGCGACAGGGCAAAATCAGCCCCAGCATTTT. The chain combines TRBV2 with TRBJ1-5; 7 nucleotides align to TRBD1. The CDR3 extends over 14 amino acids. Trimming took 4 bases from V and 4 from J; bases not matched to a gene: 4. Germline V gives CDR1 SNHLY, CDR2 FYNNEI. Combining the CDR3 with reference TRBV2 and TRBJ1-5 gives the whole variable domain EPEVTQTPSHQVTQMGQEVILRCVPISNHLYFYWYRQILGQKVEFLVSFYNNEISEKSEIFDDQFSVERPDGSNFTLKIRSTKLEDSAMYFCASSATGQNQPQHFGDGTRLSIL.

This clonotype appeared many times. The chain joins TRBV6-1 to TRBJ2-7; the D call may be TRBD1 or TRBD2 (5 bases each). The CDR3 spans 14 residues. Per the germline V gene, CDR1 is MNHNS and CDR2 is SASEGT. V was pared by 7 bases and J by 2 bases, with 15 bases between. CDR3 loop: CASKVELGAYEQYF. DNA for the CDR3: TGTGCCAGCAAGGTAGAACTGGGGGCCTACGAGCAGTACTTC.

Details on this clonotype: A clone one base away is much larger, so this may be a read error. This sequence joins TRBV10-3 and TRBJ2-3, with D hard to call. V lost 6 bases and J lost 1, with 2 bases in between. The CDR3 covers 11 residues. CDR1 ENHRY and CDR2 SYGVKD come from the germline V gene. CDR3: CAIRGTDTQYF. In DNA, the CDR3 is TGTGCCATCAGAGGCACAGATACGCAGTATTTT.

The chain combines TRBV7-2 with TRBJ2-1; perhaps TRBD2 as D (6 bases). V gave up 4 bases and J gave up 0 bases, with 10 bases separating them. CDR3 length: 15 residues. Per the germline V gene, CDR1 is SGHTA and CDR2 is FQGNSA. Written as DNA, the CDR3 is TGTGCCAGCAGCTGGGACTTCGACTCCTACAATGAGCAGTTCTTC. Translating gives CASSWDFDSYNEQFF.

Ten or more counts support this clonotype. The chain joins TRBV5-4 to TRBJ2-5, with D perhaps assigned TRBD1 or TRBD2 (6 bases each). Trimming removed 0 bases from V and 3 bases from J, with 18 bases in between. The germline V gene encodes CDR1 SGHNT and CDR2 YYREEE (reference sequence). This CDR3 spans 17 amino acids. This CDR3 is CASSLGGQEGAKETQYF. The CDR3 region has the DNA TGTGCCAGCAGCTTGGGGGGGCAGGAGGGAGCAAAAGAGACCCAGTACTTC.

This clonotype was observed at least ten times. The V call is TRBV5-1, the J call TRBJ2-7; 12 positions agree with TRBD1. The CDR3 covers 17 residues. The J segment lost 9 bases and the V segment lost 3 bases, leaving 16 bases of the junction unmatched. Looked up from germline, CDR1 is SGHRS and CDR2 is YFSETQ. The CDR3, as DNA: TGCGCCAGCAGCTACATTCCACGGGGGACAGGGGGCGCGATGCAGTACTTC. It is translated as CASSYIPRGTGGAMQYF.

Many counts were recorded for this clonotype. The chain recombines TRBV20-1 with TRBJ1-5; D possibly corresponds to TRBD1 (6 bases). CDR3 length equals 15 residues. V lost 2 bases and J 7 bases, leaving 18 bases between the germline ends. Germline V gene sequence: CDR1 DFQATT, CDR2 SNEGSKA (reference sequence). CDR3 residues: CSARNFEGQRQPQHF. The CDR3 region has the DNA TGCAGTGCTAGAAACTTTGAGGGACAACGGCAGCCCCAGCATTTT.

This clonotype was seen ten or more times. The chain combines TRBV28 with TRBJ2-7; TRBD1 matches at 11 bases. The CDR3 contains 15 residues. J lost 2 bases, V lost 6 bases, and 6 bases had no gene match. Germline V gives CDR1 MDHEN, CDR2 SYDVKM. The CDR3 is CASSPSGQGAYEQYF. CDR3 DNA sequence: TGTGCCAGCAGCCCATCGGGACAGGGGGCCTACGAGCAGTACTTC.

CDR3 nucleotide sequence: TGTGCCAGCAGTTACTCGCCTAGCGGGAACAATGAGCAGTTCTTC. Amino acid sequence: CASSYSPSGNNEQFF. The chain combines TRBV6-6 with TRBJ2-1; 9 positions match TRBD2. CDR3 length: 15 residues. The trim removed 0 bases at V and 5 bases at J, leaving 2 bases unmatched. Germline-derived CDR1 and CDR2 are MNHNY and SVGAGI (reference sequence).

This clonotype was observed many times. The chain employs TRBV28 and TRBJ2-7, with TRBD2 matching over 11 bases. The germline CDR1 and CDR2 sequences are MDHEN and SYDVKM. CDR3 length: 13 residues. V gave up 9 bases and J gave up 6 bases; unmatched junction bases: 7. The CDR3 DNA is TGTGCCAGTAATAGCGGGAGGGCCGGCGAGCAGTACTTC. Translated, it gives CASNSGRAGEQYF.

With respect to this clonotype: This clone may be a read error of a much larger clone one base away. This rearrangement joins TRBV7-8 to TRBJ1-2, with 7 bases lining up with TRBD1. V gave up 10 bases and J gave up 12 bases; unmatched junction bases: 11. The CDR3 consists of 11 residues. Germline-derived CDR1 and CDR2 are SGHVS and FQNEAQ. CDR3 sequence: CATFAQGKNTF. Here the CDR3 DNA reads TGTGCCACCTTCGCACAGGGGAAGAACACCTTC.

A remark on this clonotype: An end of the junction does not agree with germline; a read error may underlie this. The V gene is TRBV6-1, the J gene TRBJ2-2; 10 bases fit TRBD1. The CDR3 sequence is 16 residues long. Germline V gives CDR1 MNHNS, CDR2 SASEGT. CDR3 in amino acids: CASNELGTGVMAELLF. For the CDR3, the DNA is TGTGCCAGTAACGAGCTTGGGACAGGGGTAATGGCGGAGCTGCTTTTT.

This clonotype was seen many times. V usage is TRBV11-2 and J usage is TRBJ2-1, with D possibly being TRBD2 (6 bases). The CDR3 runs to 18 residues. Germline V gene sequence: CDR1 SGHAT, CDR2 FQNNGV. Trimming shortened V by 4 bases and J by 1 base, and 20 bases separated the two germline ends. This chain's CDR3 is CASSSSWGTSTSYNEQFF. DNA of the CDR3: TGTGCCAGCAGCTCATCATGGGGGACTTCTACTTCCTACAATGAGCAGTTCTTC.